The 10 T cell receptor beta chains presented below share a single source sample, sequenced in a study of Ad26.COV2.S vaccination and SARS-CoV-2 variants. The repertoire was sequenced with immunoSEQ multiplex PCR; TCRdb's copy has only in-frame clones and lacks some. The sample contains nearly 95,000 clones, roughly 84% of which appear only once. The sample here was peripheral blood, taken after recovery from COVID-19. These receptors all stem from a human donor who had recovered from COVID-19.

The V and J genes are TRBV5-6 and TRBJ2-3; no firm D call. The CDR3 has 13 amino acids. Germline V gene lookup returns CDR1 SGHDT and CDR2 YYEEEE. Trimming removed 2 bases from V and 0 bases from J, with 4 bases in between. This CDR3 reads CASSFSSTDTQYF. DNA of the CDR3: TGTGCCAGCAGCTTTTCTAGCACAGATACGCAGTATTTT. The variable domain in full, with the rest retrieved from reference TRBV5-6 and TRBJ2-3, is DAGVTQSPTHLIKTRGQQVTLRCSPKSGHDTVSWYQQALGQGPQFIFQYYEEEERQRGNFPDRFSGHQFPNYSSELNVNALLLGDSALYLCASSFSSTDTQYFGPGTRLTVL.

The chain combines TRBV18 with TRBJ2-7; 8 nucleotides line up with TRBD1. J lost 3 bases, V lost 6 bases, and 4 bases had no gene match. This CDR3 region has 13 residues. Germline CDR1 reads KGHSH; CDR2 reads LQKENI. The CDR3 spells CASSLGQGYEQYF. CDR3 DNA sequence: TGTGCCAGCTCGCTCGGACAGGGCTACGAGCAGTACTTC.

The V and J genes are TRBV11-2 and TRBJ2-7; TRBD1 is a possible D gene (5 bases). Germline CDR1 SGHAT, CDR2 FQNNGV. V gave up 0 bases and J gave up 7 bases, with 22 bases separating them. CDR3 length equals 17 residues. The CDR3 DNA reads TGTGCCAGCAGCTTAGACCCTAAAGGGGTCGGGCTTCGGGAGCAGTACTTC. Translation: CASSLDPKGVGLREQYF. The variable domain in full, with the rest retrieved from reference TRBV11-2 and TRBJ2-7, is EAGVAQSPRYKIIEKRQSVAFWCNPISGHATLYWYQQILGQGPKLLIQFQNNGVVDDSQLPKDRFSAERLKGVDSTLKIQPAKLEDSAVYLCASSLDPKGVGLREQYFGPGTRLTVT.

This clone has just one count. This chain joins TRBV2 and TRBJ2-3; no clear D. Germline assignment: CDR1 SNHLY and CDR2 FYNNEI. The CDR3 spans 16 residues. V shed 7 bases and J shed 1 base, with 18 bases lying between them. In DNA, the CDR3 is TGTGCCAGCAAACCCCGACGTGGTAGGGGCACAGATACGCAGTATTTT. Translation gives CASKPRRGRGTDTQYF.

The V gene is TRBV12-5, the J gene TRBJ2-3; D gene ambiguous. The CDR3 is 16 amino acids. Germline V gene data show CDR1 as LGHNT and CDR2 as FRNRAP. The V end was cut by 0 bases, the J end by 2 bases, with 12 bases between. CDR3: CASGLVISAFTDTQYF. CDR3 sequence (DNA): TGTGCTAGTGGTTTGGTAATATCCGCCTTCACAGATACGCAGTATTTT.

The chain employs TRBV3-1 (or the pseudogene TRBV3-2) and TRBJ2-1, with TRBD2 identical over 7 bases. CDR1 and CDR2 from the germline V gene are LGHDT and YNNKEL (reference sequence). V lost 0 bases to trimming and J lost 3 bases; unmatched junction nucleotides: 5. The CDR3 length is 16 residues. The CDR3 is CASSQDSSGVYNEQFF. The CDR3 DNA follows: TGTGCCAGCAGCCAAGACTCGAGCGGGGTCTACAATGAGCAGTTCTTC.

The rearrangement uses TRBV15 and TRBJ2-5, with D perhaps TRBD2 (6 bases). The length of the CDR3 is 19 residues. The germline gives CDR1 LNHNV, CDR2 YYDKDF (reference sequence). V was pared by 1 base and J by 4 bases, with 25 bases between. CDR3 nucleotide sequence: TGTGCCACCAGCAGAGGTGCTTTCTGGGGGAGACTAGAGGGAGAGACCCAGTACTTC. Encoded protein: CATSRGAFWGRLEGETQYF.

The chain uses TRBV10-3 and TRBJ2-1; 7 nucleotides agree with TRBD2. Trimming took 2 bases from V and 8 from J; bases not matched to a gene: 9. This CDR3 region has 15 residues. CDR1 is ENHRY and CDR2 is SYGVKD in the germline V gene. The CDR3 spells CAISEPRGSFYEQFF. DNA of the CDR3: TGTGCCATCAGTGAGCCGCGGGGGAGTTTCTATGAGCAGTTCTTC.

This clone has at least ten counts. This chain links TRBV4-2 with TRBJ1-5; D unclear. Germline V CDR1 and CDR2: LGHNA, YNFKEQ. The V end lost 3 bases, the J end lost 0 bases, and 9 bases lay between the germline ends. This CDR3 contains 15 residues. The CDR3 DNA follows: TGTGCCAGCAGCCACACGGAGGATAGCAATCAGCCCCAGCATTTT. This encodes CASSHTEDSNQPQHF.

The CDR3 sequence: CASSIPTRATNEKLFF. The CDR3 DNA sequence: TGTGCCAGTAGTATTCCCACGAGGGCAACTAATGAAAAACTGTTTTTT. V is TRBV19 and J is TRBJ1-4; D is unclear. With 3 bases removed from V and 0 bases from J, the gap between germline ends came to 11 bases. CDR1 LNHDA and CDR2 SQIVND come from the germline V gene (reference sequence). The CDR3 extends over 16 amino acids.